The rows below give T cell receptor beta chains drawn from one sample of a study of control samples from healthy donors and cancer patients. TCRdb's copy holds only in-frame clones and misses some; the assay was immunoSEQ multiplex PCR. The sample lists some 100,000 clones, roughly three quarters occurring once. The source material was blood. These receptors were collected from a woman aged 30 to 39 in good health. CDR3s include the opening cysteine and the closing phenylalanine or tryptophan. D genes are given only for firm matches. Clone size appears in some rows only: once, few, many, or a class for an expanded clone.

CDR3: CAWSPSGDTQYF
DNA: TGTGCCTGGAGCCCCTCCGGGGATACGCAGTATTTT
D: -
V: TRBV30
size: -
J: TRBJ2-3

CDR3: CASSRGGEDAKTQYF
DNA: TGTGCCAGCTCCCGGGGGGGGGAGGATGCAAAGACCCAGTACTTC
D: TRBD2
V: TRBV5-4
size: -
J: TRBJ2-5

CDR3: CASIQRRDSSNQPQHF
DNA: TGTGCCAGTATACAACGCCGGGACAGTAGCAATCAGCCCCAGCATTTT
D: TRBD1
V: TRBV19
size: -
J: TRBJ1-5

CDR3: CASKRDTVPNYGYTF
DNA: TGTGCCAGCAAAAGGGACACAGTTCCTAACTATGGCTACACCTTC
D: -
V: TRBV6-5
size: -
J: TRBJ1-2

CDR3: CASSDHVLEGSGLHTDTQYF
DNA: TGTGCCAGCAGCGACCACGTGCTGGAGGGATCGGGACTCCACACAGATACGCAGTATTTT
D: -
V: TRBV9
size: -
J: TRBJ2-3

CDR3: CASSPGGSGGTDTQYF
DNA: TGCGCCAGCAGCCCCGGGGGTAGCGGTGGCACAGATACGCAGTATTTT
D: -
V: TRBV5-1
size: -
J: TRBJ2-3

CDR3: CASSLAGGNTEAFF
DNA: TGCGCCAGCAGCTTGGCAGGGGGGAACACTGAAGCTTTCTTT
D: TRBD1
V: TRBV5-1
size: -
J: TRBJ1-1

CDR3: CASRGGQTYSPLHF
DNA: TGTGCCAGCAGAGGAGGGCAGACGTATTCACCCCTCCACTTT
D: -
V: TRBV2
size: -
J: TRBJ1-6

CDR3: CASRDREDQPQHF
DNA: TGTGCCAGCCGGGACAGGGAGGATCAGCCCCAGCATTTT
D: TRBD1
V: TRBV2
size: -
J: TRBJ1-5

CDR3: CASSLTPLDEQYF
DNA: TGTGCCAGCAGCTTAACCCCCCTGGACGAGCAGTACTTC
D: -
V: TRBV11-2
size: -
J: TRBJ2-7

CDR3: CASSQRTRDGNNEQFF
DNA: TGCGCCAGCAGCCAACGCACCCGGGACGGGAACAATGAGCAGTTCTTC
D: -
V: TRBV4-3
size: -
J: TRBJ2-1

CDR3: CASSQGVRNAEAFF
DNA: TGTGCCAGCAGCCAAGGGGTAAGGAACGCTGAAGCTTTCTTT
D: -
V: TRBV4-2
size: -
J: TRBJ1-1

CDR3: CASSAEGPTTDTQYF
DNA: TGTGCCAGCAGCGCCGAGGGCCCGACGACAGATACGCAGTATTTT
D: -
V: TRBV5-6
size: -
J: TRBJ2-3

CDR3: CASSWDIQETQYF
DNA: TGTGCCAGCAGTTGGGACATTCAAGAGACCCAGTACTTC
D: -
V: TRBV5-4
size: -
J: TRBJ2-5

CDR3: CASSSGFFSNTEAFF
DNA: TGTGCCAGCAGCTCAGGGTTTTTTTCGAACACTGAAGCTTTCTTT
D: -
V: TRBV5-6
size: few
J: TRBJ1-1

CDR3: CASSSKGALMNTEAFF
DNA: TGTGCCAGCAGTTCAAAGGGGGCATTAATGAACACTGAAGCTTTCTTT
D: TRBD1
V: TRBV27
size: -
J: TRBJ1-1

CDR3: CASSLGGWGDTQYF
DNA: TGTGCCAGCAGCTTAGGGGGGTGGGGAGATACGCAGTATTTT
D: -
V: TRBV7-9
size: -
J: TRBJ2-3

CDR3: CASSLDMASGGVQYF
DNA: TGTGCCAGCAGCTTAGATATGGCTAGCGGGGGCGTACAGTACTTC
D: TRBD2
V: TRBV11-2
size: -
J: TRBJ2-4

CDR3: CAWSRDSGSGNTIYF
DNA: TGTGCCTGGAGTCGGGACTCTGGCTCTGGAAACACCATATATTTT
D: -
V: TRBV30
size: -
J: TRBJ1-3

CDR3: CASSQAGGNQETQYF
DNA: TGCGCCAGCAGCCAAGCGGGGGGAAACCAAGAGACCCAGTACTTC
D: TRBD2
V: TRBV4-1
size: -
J: TRBJ2-5

CDR3: CASSLATGGTGELFF
DNA: TGTGCCAGCAGCTTAGCGACAGGGGGCACCGGGGAGCTGTTTTTT
D: TRBD1
V: TRBV7-2
size: -
J: TRBJ2-2

CDR3: CASKSQNEKLFF
DNA: TGTGCCAGCAAGTCACAGAATGAAAAACTGTTTTTT
D: -
V: TRBV2
size: few
J: TRBJ1-4

CDR3: CASSLAALAGNSDTQYF
DNA: TGTGCCAGCAGCTTAGCGGCTCTAGCGGGGAACTCAGATACGCAGTATTTT
D: TRBD2
V: TRBV7-6
size: -
J: TRBJ2-3

CDR3: CASSLFQGANEQFF
DNA: TGTGCCAGCAGCTTATTTCAGGGGGCTAATGAGCAGTTCTTC
D: TRBD1
V: TRBV13
size: -
J: TRBJ2-1

CDR3: CASTLGGAPNQPQHF
DNA: TGTGCCAGCACCCTGGGGGGGGCTCCCAATCAGCCCCAGCATTTT
D: -
V: TRBV7-3
size: -
J: TRBJ1-5

CDR3: CASSQRVTGGLRTDTQYF
DNA: TGTGCCAGCAGCCAACGCGTTACTGGCGGGCTACGGACAGATACGCAGTATTTT
D: -
V: TRBV3-1/TRBV3-2
size: -
J: TRBJ2-3

CDR3: CASSTPIEIGGLYNEQFF
DNA: TGTGCCAGCAGTACCCCAATCGAAATAGGGGGTCTGTACAATGAGCAGTTCTTC
D: -
V: TRBV2
size: few
J: TRBJ2-1

CDR3: CASSQDVGQGSDTQYF
DNA: TGTGCCAGCAGCCAAGATGTGGGACAGGGATCAGATACGCAGTATTTT
D: TRBD1
V: TRBV3-1/TRBV3-2
size: -
J: TRBJ2-3

CDR3: CASSYGISNYGYTF
DNA: TGTGCCAGCAGTTACGGGATCTCTAACTATGGCTACACCTTC
D: -
V: TRBV6-5
size: -
J: TRBJ1-2

CDR3: CASSVGQGNSPLHF
DNA: TGTGCCAGCAGCGTAGGACAGGGAAATTCACCCCTCCACTTT
D: TRBD1
V: TRBV9
size: -
J: TRBJ1-6

CDR3: CASSARVFSGGGEQFF
DNA: TGTGCCAGTAGTGCCAGGGTCTTCAGCGGGGGTGGTGAGCAGTTCTTC
D: TRBD2
V: TRBV19
size: -
J: TRBJ2-1

CDR3: CARLGGANFYEQYF
DNA: TGCGCGAGGCTGGGGGGGGCCAACTTTTACGAGCAGTACTTC
D: -
V: TRBV21-1
size: -
J: TRBJ2-7

CDR3: CASSNIHGELFF
DNA: TGTGCCAGCAGCAACATCCACGGGGAGCTGTTTTTT
D: -
V: TRBV28
size: few
J: TRBJ2-2

CDR3: CASRTQGGGTDTQYF
DNA: TGTGCCAGCAGGACACAGGGAGGTGGCACAGATACGCAGTATTTT
D: -
V: TRBV3-1/TRBV3-2
size: -
J: TRBJ2-3

CDR3: CACPGPSGANVLTF
DNA: TGTGCCTGTCCAGGGCCCTCTGGGGCCAACGTCCTGACTTTC
D: -
V: TRBV30
size: few
J: TRBJ2-6

CDR3: CASSPGQNYGYTF
DNA: TGTGCCAGCAGCCCGGGACAGAACTATGGCTACACCTTC
D: TRBD1
V: TRBV19
size: -
J: TRBJ1-2

CDR3: CASSQGRGANSYEQYF
DNA: TGCGCCAGCAGCCAAGGACGGGGGGCCAACTCCTACGAGCAGTACTTC
D: -
V: TRBV4-3
size: -
J: TRBJ2-7

CDR3: CASRTGTNYGYTF
DNA: TGTGCCAGCAGAACCGGGACAAACTATGGCTACACCTTC
D: -
V: TRBV12-3/TRBV12-4
size: -
J: TRBJ1-2

CDR3: CASSELGGPSTDTQYF
DNA: TGTGCCAGCAGTGAACTCGGGGGGCCGAGCACAGATACGCAGTATTTT
D: -
V: TRBV6-1
size: once
J: TRBJ2-3

CDR3: CASSASTDTQYF
DNA: TGTGCCAGCAGTGCATCAACAGATACGCAGTATTTT
D: -
V: TRBV2
size: -
J: TRBJ2-3

CDR3: CASSLSGRFGELFF
DNA: TGTGCCAGCAGCTTATCGGGGCGGTTCGGGGAGCTGTTTTTT
D: -
V: TRBV7-2
size: -
J: TRBJ2-2